These T cell receptor beta chains were read from a single sample in a study of shared clonotypes between healthy human individuals. Sequenced by immunoSEQ multiplex PCR; TCRdb stores in-frame clones only, minus some. The top ten hold 0.11% of the sample, which has hundreds of thousands of clones, approximately 95% seen once. The sample was naive CD8+ T cells sorted from blood. These receptors were collected from a woman aged 25-40 years in good health. The CDR3 runs from the conserved cysteine through the conserved F or W. The D gene is left open where the match is weak. Clone size, where shown, is once, few, many, or a class for clones that have expanded.

>TRBJ2-2|14|NA|TRBV27|NA
CASSMGQNTGELFF
TGTGCCAGCTCTATGGGACAGAACACCGGGGAGCTGTTTTTT
>TRBJ2-7|15|TRBD2|TRBV27|NA
CASSSTSGRIYEQYF
TGTGCCAGCAGTAGTACTAGCGGGAGGATTTACGAGCAGTACTTC
>TRBJ1-1|14|NA|TRBV30|NA
CAWSVARGNTEAFF
TGTGCCTGGAGTGTAGCGCGGGGGAACACTGAAGCTTTCTTT
>TRBJ1-1|13|NA|TRBV7-9|NA
CASGERENTEAFF
TGTGCCAGCGGGGAGCGGGAGAACACTGAAGCTTTCTTT
>TRBJ1-5|15|NA|TRBV11-3|once
CASSLGDRDNQPQHF
TGTGCCAGCAGCTTAGGTGATCGCGACAATCAGCCCCAGCATTTT
>TRBJ2-7|14|NA|TRBV6-5|NA
CASSRPGHSYEQYF
TGTGCCAGCAGCCGACCGGGACATTCCTACGAGCAGTACTTC
>TRBJ2-7|16|TRBD1|TRBV28|NA
CASSLRKVGTAYEQYF
TGTGCCAGCAGTTTACGAAAAGTAGGGACAGCCTACGAGCAGTACTTC
>TRBJ2-1|13|NA|TRBV27|NA
CASSFPAGVEQFF
TGTGCCAGCAGTTTTCCAGCCGGGGTTGAGCAGTTCTTC
>TRBJ1-1|13|NA|TRBV6-5|NA
CASSYEVYTEAFF
TGTGCCAGCAGTTACGAGGTATACACTGAAGCTTTCTTT
>TRBJ2-1|16|NA|TRBV2|NA
CASSGDNRSSYNEQFF
TGTGCCAGCAGTGGGGACAACAGGAGCTCCTACAATGAGCAGTTCTTC
>TRBJ2-7|18|TRBD1|TRBV5-1|once
CASSLAGGQGIVSYEQYF
TGCGCCAGCAGCTTGGCGGGGGGACAGGGGATCGTCTCCTACGAGCAGTACTTC
>TRBJ2-5|13|NA|TRBV7-7|NA
CASRRTIEETQYF
TGTGCCAGCAGGCGGACAATCGAAGAGACCCAGTACTTC
>TRBJ2-6|13|NA|TRBV27|NA
CASRYSGANVLTF
TGTGCCAGCAGATACTCTGGGGCCAACGTCCTGACTTTC
>TRBJ2-7|13|TRBD2|TRBV10-2|NA
CASTGLAGYEQYF
TGCGCCAGCACCGGACTAGCGGGGTACGAGCAGTACTTC
>TRBJ2-1|15|NA|TRBV14|NA
CASSHRPGSYNEQFF
TGTGCCAGCAGCCACAGACCAGGGTCCTACAATGAGCAGTTCTTC
>TRBJ2-2|18|TRBD2|TRBV9|NA
CASSTLAGAPVNTGELFF
TGTGCCAGCAGCACTCTAGCGGGAGCGCCTGTGAACACCGGGGAGCTGTTTTTT
>TRBJ2-2|13|NA|TRBV9|NA
CASSEINTGELFF
TGTGCCAGCAGCGAGATAAACACCGGGGAGCTGTTTTTT
>TRBJ2-1|16|NA|TRBV7-8|NA
CASSHRGPSAYNEQFF
TGTGCCAGCAGCCATAGGGGACCTAGCGCCTACAATGAGCAGTTCTTC
>TRBJ2-1|12|NA|TRBV29-1|NA
CSGMRQDNEQFF
TGCAGCGGGATGCGACAGGACAATGAGCAGTTCTTC
>TRBJ2-7|17|TRBD2|TRBV18|NA
CASSPLGLAGFSYEQYF
TGTGCCAGCTCACCTCTGGGACTAGCGGGGTTCTCCTACGAGCAGTACTTC
>TRBJ2-3|13|NA|TRBV10-3|NA
CAISEMFGDTQYF
TGTGCCATCAGTGAGATGTTTGGGGATACGCAGTATTTT
>TRBJ2-7|16|NA|TRBV27|once
CASSLSLGRLIYEQYF
TGTGCCAGCAGTTTATCGTTGGGGCGCCTAATCTACGAGCAGTACTTC
>TRBJ1-3|16|NA|TRBV4-1|NA
CASSQLQGSVGNTIYF
TGCGCCAGCAGCCAACTACAGGGTTCCGTTGGAAACACCATATATTTT
>TRBJ1-1|14|NA|TRBV19|NA
CASSIRGVNTEAFF
TGTGCCAGTAGTATAAGGGGTGTGAACACTGAAGCTTTCTTT
>TRBJ2-7|14|NA|TRBV6-1|once
CASSEVAGSYEQYF
TGTGCCAGCAGTGAAGTTGCAGGGTCCTACGAGCAGTACTTC
>TRBJ2-7|20|TRBD2|TRBV9|NA
CASSVSSSPHLTSGKYEQYF
TGTGCCAGCAGCGTCAGTAGTAGTCCCCACCTGACTAGCGGGAAGTACGAGCAGTACTTC
>TRBJ2-7|16|NA|TRBV5-6|NA
CASSFSWGPSSYEQYF
TGTGCCAGCAGCTTTAGTTGGGGACCGAGCTCCTACGAGCAGTACTTC
>TRBJ2-7|12|NA|TRBV7-9|NA
CASSLGSSEQYF
TGTGCCAGCAGCTTAGGGTCTTCCGAGCAGTACTTC
>TRBJ1-1|12|NA|TRBV9|NA
CASSAEGIEAFF
TGTGCCAGCAGCGCGGAGGGTATTGAAGCTTTCTTT
>TRBJ2-7|13|TRBD2|TRBV27|once
CASRRQGLNEQYF
TGTGCCAGCAGGAGGCAGGGACTAAACGAGCAGTACTTC
>TRBJ2-7|16|TRBD2|TRBV6-5|NA
CASSYSSGGHVYEQYF
TGTGCCAGCAGTTACTCATCGGGAGGCCATGTCTACGAGCAGTACTTC
>TRBJ2-5|19|TRBD2|TRBV9|NA
CASSVASLKGAGVSETQYF
TGTGCCAGCAGCGTAGCCTCCCTTAAAGGGGCGGGAGTGTCAGAGACCCAGTACTTC